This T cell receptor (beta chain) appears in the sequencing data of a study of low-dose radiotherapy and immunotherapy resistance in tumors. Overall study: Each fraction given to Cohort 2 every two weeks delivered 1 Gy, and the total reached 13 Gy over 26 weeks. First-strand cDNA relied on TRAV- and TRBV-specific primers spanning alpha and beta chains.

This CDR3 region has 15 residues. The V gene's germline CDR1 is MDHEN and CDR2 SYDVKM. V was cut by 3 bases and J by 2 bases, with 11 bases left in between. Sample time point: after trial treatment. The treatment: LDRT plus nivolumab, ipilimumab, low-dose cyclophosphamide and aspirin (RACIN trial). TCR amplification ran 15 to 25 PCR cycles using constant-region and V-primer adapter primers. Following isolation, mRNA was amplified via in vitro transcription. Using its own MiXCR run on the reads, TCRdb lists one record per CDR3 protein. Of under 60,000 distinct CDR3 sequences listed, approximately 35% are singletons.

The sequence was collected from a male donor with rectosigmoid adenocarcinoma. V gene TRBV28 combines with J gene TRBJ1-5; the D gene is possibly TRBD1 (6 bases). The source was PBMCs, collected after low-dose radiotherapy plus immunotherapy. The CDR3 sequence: CASSFPGDGNQPQHF. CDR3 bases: TGTGCCAGCAGTTTCCCAGGGGATGGCAATCAGCCCCAGCATTTT.